The clone carrying this T cell receptor (beta chain) has more than one count but fewer than ten. What it recognizes is unknown. One junction end disagrees with the germline gene, perhaps due to a read error. Prepared libraries of TCR beta cDNA carried unique molecular identifiers. TCRdb reprocessed the PCR reads with MiXCR, giving one entry per CDR3 protein. The sample comprises hundreds of thousands of distinct CDR3 sequences, roughly 30% of which are singletons, and roughly 0.54% rests with the top ten. This record belongs to a study of post-analysis software for immune sequencing data. Study-wide findings and caveats: With TRBV5-6, TRBV5-1 and TRBV20-1 included, about five TRBV segments were more frequent in patients than in controls. Multiple sclerosis patients had significantly lower normalized Chao1 diversity than controls.

In germline, CDR1 is MDHEN, CDR2 SYDVKM. The CDR3 extends over 15 amino acids. The chain joins TRBV28 to TRBJ1-1; 9 bases line up with TRBD1. The sequencing sample was made of blood. The clonotype originates from a girl aged 5-17 years with multiple sclerosis. CDR3 sequence: CTSIPITGGRTEAFF. CDR3 bases: TGTACCAGCATCCCCATTACAGGGGGCCGGACTGAAGCTTTCTTT.